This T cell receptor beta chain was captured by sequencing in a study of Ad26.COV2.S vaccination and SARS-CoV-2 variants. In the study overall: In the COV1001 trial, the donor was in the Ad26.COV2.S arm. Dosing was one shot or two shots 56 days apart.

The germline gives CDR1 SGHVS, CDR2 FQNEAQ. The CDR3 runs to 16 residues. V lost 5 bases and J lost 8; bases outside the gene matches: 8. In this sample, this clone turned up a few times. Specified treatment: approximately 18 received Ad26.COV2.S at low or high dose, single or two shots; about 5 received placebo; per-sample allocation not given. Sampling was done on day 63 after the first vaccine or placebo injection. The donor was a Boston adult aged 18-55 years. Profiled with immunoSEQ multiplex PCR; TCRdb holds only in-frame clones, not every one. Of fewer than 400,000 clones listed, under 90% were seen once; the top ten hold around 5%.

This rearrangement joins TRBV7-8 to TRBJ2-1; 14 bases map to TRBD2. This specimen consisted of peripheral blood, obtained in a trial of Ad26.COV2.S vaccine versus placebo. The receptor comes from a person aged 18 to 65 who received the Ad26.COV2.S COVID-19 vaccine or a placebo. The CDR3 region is CASSTGTSGSGYEQFF. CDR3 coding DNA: TGTGCCAGCAGCACCGGGACTAGCGGGAGCGGCTATGAGCAGTTCTTC.